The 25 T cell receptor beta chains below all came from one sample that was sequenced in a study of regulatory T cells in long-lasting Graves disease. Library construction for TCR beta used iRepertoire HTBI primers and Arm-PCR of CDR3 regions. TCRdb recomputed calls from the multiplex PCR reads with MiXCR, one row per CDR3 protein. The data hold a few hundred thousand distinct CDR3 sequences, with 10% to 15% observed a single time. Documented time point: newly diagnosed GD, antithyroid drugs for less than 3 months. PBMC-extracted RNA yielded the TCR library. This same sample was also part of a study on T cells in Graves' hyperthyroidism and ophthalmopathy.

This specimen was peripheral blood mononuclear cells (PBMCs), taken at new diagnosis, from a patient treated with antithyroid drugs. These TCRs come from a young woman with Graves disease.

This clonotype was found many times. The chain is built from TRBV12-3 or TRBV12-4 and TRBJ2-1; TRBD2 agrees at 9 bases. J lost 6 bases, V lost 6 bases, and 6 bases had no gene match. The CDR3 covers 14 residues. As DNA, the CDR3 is TGTGCCAGCAGGGGATCGGGACTAGCCAATGAGCAGTTCTTC. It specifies CASRGSGLANEQFF.

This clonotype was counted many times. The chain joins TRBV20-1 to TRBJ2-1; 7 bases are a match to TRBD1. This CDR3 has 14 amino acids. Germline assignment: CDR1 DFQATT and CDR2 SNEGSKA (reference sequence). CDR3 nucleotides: TGCACCTTAAGACAGGGCTTTACCTCCGATGAGCAGTTCTTC. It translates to CTLRQGFTSDEQFF.

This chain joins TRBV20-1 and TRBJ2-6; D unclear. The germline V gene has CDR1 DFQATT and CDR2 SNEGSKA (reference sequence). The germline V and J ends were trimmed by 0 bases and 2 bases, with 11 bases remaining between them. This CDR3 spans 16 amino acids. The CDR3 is CSARDTSSPGANVLTF. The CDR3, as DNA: TGCAGTGCTAGAGATACTTCTTCCCCTGGGGCCAACGTCCTGACTTTC.

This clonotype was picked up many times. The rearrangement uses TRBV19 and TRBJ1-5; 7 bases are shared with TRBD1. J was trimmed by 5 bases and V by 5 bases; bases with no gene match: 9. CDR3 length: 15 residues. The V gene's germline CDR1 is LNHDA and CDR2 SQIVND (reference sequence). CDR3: CASSQGDIRYQPQHF. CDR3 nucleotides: TGTGCCAGTAGTCAGGGGGATATACGGTATCAGCCCCAGCATTTT.

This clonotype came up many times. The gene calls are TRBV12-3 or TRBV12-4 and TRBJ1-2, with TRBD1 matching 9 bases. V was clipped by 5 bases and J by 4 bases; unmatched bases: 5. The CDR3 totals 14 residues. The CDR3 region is CASSKDRGSYGYTF. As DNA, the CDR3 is TGTGCCAGCAGTAAGGACAGGGGTTCCTATGGCTACACCTTC.

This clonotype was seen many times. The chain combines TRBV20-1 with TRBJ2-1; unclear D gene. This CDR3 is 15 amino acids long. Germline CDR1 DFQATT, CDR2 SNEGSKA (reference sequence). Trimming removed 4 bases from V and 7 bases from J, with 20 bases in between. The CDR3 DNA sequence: TGCAGTGCTATAGAAGGAGATAAGGATATTAATGAGCAGTTCTTC. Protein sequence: CSAIEGDKDINEQFF.

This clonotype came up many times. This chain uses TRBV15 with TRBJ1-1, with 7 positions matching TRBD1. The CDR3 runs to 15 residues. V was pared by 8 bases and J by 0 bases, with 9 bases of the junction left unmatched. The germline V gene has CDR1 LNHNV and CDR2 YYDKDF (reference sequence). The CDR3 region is CATVPDRAVNTEAFF. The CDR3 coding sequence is TGTGCCACCGTCCCTGACAGGGCTGTGAACACTGAAGCTTTCTTT.

The CDR3 spells CASSLPGTNYGYTF. The CDR3 DNA reads TGTGCCAGCAGCTTACCGGGGACAAACTATGGCTACACCTTC. The chain links TRBV7-9 to TRBJ1-2; perhaps TRBD1 as D (6 bases). Trimming left V 2 bases short and J 2 bases short, with 9 bases between. This CDR3 has 14 amino acids. The germline CDR1 and CDR2 sequences are SEHNR and FQNEAQ (reference sequence).

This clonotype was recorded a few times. CDR3 DNA: TGTGCCAGCAGCTTACATGGGTTCAATCAGCCCCAGCATTTT. This sequence encodes CASSLHGFNQPQHF. The chain combines TRBV7-9 with TRBJ1-5; D is uncertain. The CDR3 length is 14 residues. Germline loops: CDR1 SEHNR, CDR2 FQNEAQ (reference sequence). V lost 2 bases to trimming and J lost 3 bases, with 8 bases between them.

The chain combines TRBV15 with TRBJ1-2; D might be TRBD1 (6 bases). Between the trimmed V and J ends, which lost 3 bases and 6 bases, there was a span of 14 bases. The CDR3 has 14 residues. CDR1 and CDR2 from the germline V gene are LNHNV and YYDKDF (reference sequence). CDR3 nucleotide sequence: TGTGCCACCAGCAGCTTACAGGGCGGCCATGGCTACACCTTC. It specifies CATSSLQGGHGYTF.

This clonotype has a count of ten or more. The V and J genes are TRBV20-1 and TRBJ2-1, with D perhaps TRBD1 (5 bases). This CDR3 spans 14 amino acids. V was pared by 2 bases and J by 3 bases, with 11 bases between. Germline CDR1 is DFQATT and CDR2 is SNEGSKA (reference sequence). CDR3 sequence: CSARMGRIYNEQFF. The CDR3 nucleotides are TGCAGTGCTAGAATGGGGCGGATCTACAATGAGCAGTTCTTC.

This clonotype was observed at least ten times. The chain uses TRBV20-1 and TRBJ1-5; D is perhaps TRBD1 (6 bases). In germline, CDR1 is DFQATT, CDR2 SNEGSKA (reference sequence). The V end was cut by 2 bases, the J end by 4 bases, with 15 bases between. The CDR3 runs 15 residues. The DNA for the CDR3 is TGCAGTGCTAGACCACCTGGGACAAGTAATCAGCCCCAGCATTTT. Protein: CSARPPGTSNQPQHF.

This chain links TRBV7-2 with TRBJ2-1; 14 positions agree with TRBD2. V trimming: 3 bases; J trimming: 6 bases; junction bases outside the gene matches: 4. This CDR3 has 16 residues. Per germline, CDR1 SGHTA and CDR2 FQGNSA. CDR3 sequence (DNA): TGTGCCAGCAGCTTTCCGGGACTAGCGGGGGCCAATGAGCAGTTCTTC. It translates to CASSFPGLAGANEQFF.

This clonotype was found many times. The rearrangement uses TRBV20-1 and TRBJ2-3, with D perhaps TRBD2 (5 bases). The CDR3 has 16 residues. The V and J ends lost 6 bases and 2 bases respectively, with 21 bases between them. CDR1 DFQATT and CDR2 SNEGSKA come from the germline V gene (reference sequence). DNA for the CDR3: TGCAGTGCCCAGAGATGGAGGATCACCCCCACAGATACGCAGTATTTT. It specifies CSAQRWRITPTDTQYF.

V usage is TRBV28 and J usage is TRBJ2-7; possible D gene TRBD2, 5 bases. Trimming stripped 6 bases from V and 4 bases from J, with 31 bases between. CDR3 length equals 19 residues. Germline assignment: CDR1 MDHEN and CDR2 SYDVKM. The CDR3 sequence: CASSSPLGEGPPPGYEQYF. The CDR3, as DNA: TGTGCCAGCAGCTCCCCCTTGGGTGAGGGCCCTCCTCCCGGTTACGAGCAGTACTTC.

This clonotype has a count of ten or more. The CDR3 spells CASSQDLRTQGALTDTQYF. CDR3 DNA sequence: TGTGCCAGCAGCCAAGATTTAAGGACGCAAGGGGCACTCACAGATACGCAGTATTTT. The chain links TRBV3-1 to TRBJ2-3; a weak D match, TRBD1 (5 bases). The ends were cut back, 0 bases at V and 2 bases at J, with 21 bases in the middle. Per germline, CDR1 LGHDT and CDR2 YNNKEL (reference sequence). The CDR3 is made up of 19 amino acids.

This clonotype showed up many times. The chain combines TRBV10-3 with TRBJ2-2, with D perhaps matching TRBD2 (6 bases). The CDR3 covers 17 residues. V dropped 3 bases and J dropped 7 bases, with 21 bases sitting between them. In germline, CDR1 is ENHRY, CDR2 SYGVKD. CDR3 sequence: CAISDLEEGTQSGELFF. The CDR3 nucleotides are TGTGCCATCAGTGACTTAGAGGAGGGGACTCAAAGCGGGGAGCTGTTTTTT.

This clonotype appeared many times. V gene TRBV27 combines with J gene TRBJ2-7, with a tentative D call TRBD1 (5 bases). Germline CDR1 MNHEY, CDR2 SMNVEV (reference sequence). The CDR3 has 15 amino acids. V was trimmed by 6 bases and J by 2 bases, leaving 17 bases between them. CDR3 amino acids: CASSLGAVGAYEQYF. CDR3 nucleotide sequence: TGTGCCAGCAGCCTAGGGGCAGTCGGCGCCTACGAGCAGTACTTC.

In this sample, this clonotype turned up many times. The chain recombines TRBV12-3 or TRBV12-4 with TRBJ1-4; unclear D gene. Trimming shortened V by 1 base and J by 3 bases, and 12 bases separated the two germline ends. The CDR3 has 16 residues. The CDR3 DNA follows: TGTGCCAGCAGTTTAGTTCCTCCGGGCGCTAATGAAAAACTGTTTTTT. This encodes CASSLVPPGANEKLFF.

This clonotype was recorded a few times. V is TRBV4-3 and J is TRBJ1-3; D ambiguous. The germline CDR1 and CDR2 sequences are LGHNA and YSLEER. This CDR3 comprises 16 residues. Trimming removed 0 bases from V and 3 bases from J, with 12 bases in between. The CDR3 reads CASSQEVAFHGNTIYF. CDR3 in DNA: TGCGCCAGCAGCCAAGAGGTCGCCTTTCATGGAAACACCATATATTTT.

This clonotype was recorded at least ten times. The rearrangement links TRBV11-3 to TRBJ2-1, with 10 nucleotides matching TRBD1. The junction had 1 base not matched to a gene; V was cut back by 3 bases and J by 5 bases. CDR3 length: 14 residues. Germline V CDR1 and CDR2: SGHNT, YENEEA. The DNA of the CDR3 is TGTGCCAGCAGCTTGACAGGGGGCCACAATGAGCAGTTCTTC. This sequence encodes CASSLTGGHNEQFF.

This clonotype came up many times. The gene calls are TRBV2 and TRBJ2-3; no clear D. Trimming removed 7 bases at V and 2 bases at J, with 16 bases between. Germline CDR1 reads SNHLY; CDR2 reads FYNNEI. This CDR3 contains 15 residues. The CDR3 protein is CASTLRDSFTDTQYF. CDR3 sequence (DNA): TGTGCCAGCACCCTACGAGACTCTTTCACAGATACGCAGTATTTT.

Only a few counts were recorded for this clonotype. CDR3: CASSYSGTKNTGELFF. CDR3 coding DNA: TGTGCCAGCAGCTATTCCGGGACAAAGAACACCGGGGAGCTGTTTTTT. V is TRBV7-9 and J is TRBJ2-2; the D gene is possibly TRBD1 (6 bases). CDR1 is SEHNR, CDR2 FQNEAQ, per germline (reference sequence). CDR3 length: 16 amino acids. V was pared by 4 bases and J by 1 base, with 13 bases between.

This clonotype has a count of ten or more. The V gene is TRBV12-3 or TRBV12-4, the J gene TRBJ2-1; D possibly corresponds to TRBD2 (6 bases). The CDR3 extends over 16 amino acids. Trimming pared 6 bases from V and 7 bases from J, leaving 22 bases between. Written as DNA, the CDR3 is TGTGCCAGCAGCGTGCGATGGGGACTTGATTCGAATGAGCAGTTCTTC. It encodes CASSVRWGLDSNEQFF.

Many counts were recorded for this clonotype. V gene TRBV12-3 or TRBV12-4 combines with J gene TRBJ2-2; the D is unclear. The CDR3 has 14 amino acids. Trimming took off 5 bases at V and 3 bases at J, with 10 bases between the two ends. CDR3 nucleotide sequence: TGTGCCAGCAGTCCAAGGGCATACACCGGGGAGCTGTTTTTT. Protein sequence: CASSPRAYTGELFF.